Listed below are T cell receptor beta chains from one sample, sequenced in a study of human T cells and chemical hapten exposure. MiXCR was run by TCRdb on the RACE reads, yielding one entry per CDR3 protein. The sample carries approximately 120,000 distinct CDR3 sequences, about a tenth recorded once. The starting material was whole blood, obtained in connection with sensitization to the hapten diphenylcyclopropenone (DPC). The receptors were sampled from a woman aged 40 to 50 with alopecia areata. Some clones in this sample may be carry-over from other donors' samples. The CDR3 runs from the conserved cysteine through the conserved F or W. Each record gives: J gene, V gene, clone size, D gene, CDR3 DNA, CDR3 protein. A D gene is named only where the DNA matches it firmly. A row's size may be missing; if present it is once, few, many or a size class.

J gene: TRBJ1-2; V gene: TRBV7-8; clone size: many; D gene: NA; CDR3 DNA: TGTGCCAGCAGCTCGAGGGATAGACAACCGGATTCCTATGGCTACACCTTC; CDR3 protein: CASSSRDRQPDSYGYTF
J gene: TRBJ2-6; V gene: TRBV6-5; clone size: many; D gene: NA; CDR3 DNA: TGTGCCAGCGGGTTAACTGGGGCCAACGTCCTGACTTTC; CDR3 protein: CASGLTGANVLTF
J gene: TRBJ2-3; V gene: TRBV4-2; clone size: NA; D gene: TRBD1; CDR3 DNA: TGTGCCAGCAGCCAAGAGAGGACAGGGGGGACAGATACGCAGTATTTT; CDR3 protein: CASSQERTGGTDTQYF
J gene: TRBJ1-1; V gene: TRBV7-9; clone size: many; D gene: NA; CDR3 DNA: TGTGCCAGCAGCTCCGACGACTGGAATACTGAAGCTTTCTTT; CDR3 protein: CASSSDDWNTEAFF
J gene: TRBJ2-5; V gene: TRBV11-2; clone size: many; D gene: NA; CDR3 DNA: TGTGCCAGCAGCTTAGAAGGACCCCTGGGGCAAGAGACCCAGTACTTC; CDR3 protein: CASSLEGPLGQETQYF
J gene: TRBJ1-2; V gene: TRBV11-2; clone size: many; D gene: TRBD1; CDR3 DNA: TGTGCCAGCAGTCCCGGGACAGGGTTTACTGGCTACACCTTC; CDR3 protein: CASSPGTGFTGYTF
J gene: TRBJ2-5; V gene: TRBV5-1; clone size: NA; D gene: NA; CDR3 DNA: TGCGCCAGCAGGGTAGCCCAAGAGACCCAGTACTTC; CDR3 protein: CASRVAQETQYF
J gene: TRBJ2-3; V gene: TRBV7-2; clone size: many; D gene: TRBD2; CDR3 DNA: TGTGCCAGCAGCCCAGCCGGCGGGGGGGCCGAAGATACGCAGTATTTT; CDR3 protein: CASSPAGGGAEDTQYF
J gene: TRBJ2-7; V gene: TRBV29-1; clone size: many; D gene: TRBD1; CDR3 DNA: TGCAGCGTCCGAGGGACAGATAGCTCCTACGAGCAGTACTTC; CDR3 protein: CSVRGTDSSYEQYF
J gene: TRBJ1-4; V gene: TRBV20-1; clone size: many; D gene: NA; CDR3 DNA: TGCAGTGCTAGTGTCAGGGGAATAGAAAAACTGTTTTTT; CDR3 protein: CSASVRGIEKLFF
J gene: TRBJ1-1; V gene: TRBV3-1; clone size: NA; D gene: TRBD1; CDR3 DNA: TGTGCCAGCAGCCGGAGGACAGGAGAAGCTTTCTTT; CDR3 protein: CASSRRTGEAFF
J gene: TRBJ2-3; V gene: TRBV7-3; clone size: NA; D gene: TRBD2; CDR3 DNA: TGTGCCAGCAGCTCCCTAGCGGGCACAGATACGCAGTATTTT; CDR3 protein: CASSSLAGTDTQYF
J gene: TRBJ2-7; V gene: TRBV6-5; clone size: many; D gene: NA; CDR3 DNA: TGTGCCAGCAGTTCCCCCAGCCAGGGCGGTACTTACGAGCAGTACTTC; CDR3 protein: CASSSPSQGGTYEQYF
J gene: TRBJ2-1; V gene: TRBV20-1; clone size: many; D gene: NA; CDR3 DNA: TGCAGTGCTAGAGCCGCGACACCATACAATGAGCAGTTCTTC; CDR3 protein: CSARAATPYNEQFF
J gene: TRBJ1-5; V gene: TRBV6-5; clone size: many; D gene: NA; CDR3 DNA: TGTGCCAGCAGGGAACAGGAGCATCAGCCCCAGCATTTT; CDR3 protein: CASREQEHQPQHF
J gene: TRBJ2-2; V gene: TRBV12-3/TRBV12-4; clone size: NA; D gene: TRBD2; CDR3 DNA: TGTGCCAGCAGCAACCCTGGACTAGCTTACACCGGGGAGCTGTTTTTT; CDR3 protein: CASSNPGLAYTGELFF
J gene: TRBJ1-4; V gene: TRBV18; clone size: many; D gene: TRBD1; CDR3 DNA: TGTGCCAGCTCACCCGGACAGGGAGGAGGAGAAAAACTGTTTTTT; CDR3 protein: CASSPGQGGGEKLFF
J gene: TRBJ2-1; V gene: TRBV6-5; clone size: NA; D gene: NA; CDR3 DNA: TGTGCCAGCAGTCCCGTTTCGGGGGTATCCTACAATGAGCAGTTCTTC; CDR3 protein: CASSPVSGVSYNEQFF
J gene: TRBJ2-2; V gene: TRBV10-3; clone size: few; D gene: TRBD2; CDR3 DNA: TGTGCCATCAGTGTCACTAGCGGGAACACCGGGGAGCTGTTTTTT; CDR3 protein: CAISVTSGNTGELFF
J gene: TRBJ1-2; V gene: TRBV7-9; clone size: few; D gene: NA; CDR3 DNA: TGTGCCAGCAGCTTAGAGGCAGGGATCTATGGCTACACCTTC; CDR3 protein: CASSLEAGIYGYTF
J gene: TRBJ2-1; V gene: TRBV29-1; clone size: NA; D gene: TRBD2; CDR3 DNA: TGCAGCGTCCGGACTAGCGGGGGGGCCCATGAGCAGTTCTTC; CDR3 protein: CSVRTSGGAHEQFF
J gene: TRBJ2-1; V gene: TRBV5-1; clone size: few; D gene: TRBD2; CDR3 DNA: TGCGCCAGCAGCTTGGTGGCGGGGGGGACTGAGCAGTTCTTC; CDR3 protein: CASSLVAGGTEQFF
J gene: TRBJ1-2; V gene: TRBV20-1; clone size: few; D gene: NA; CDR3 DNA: TGCAGTGCTAACGGAGCTCTTGACTATGGCTACACCTTC; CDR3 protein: CSANGALDYGYTF
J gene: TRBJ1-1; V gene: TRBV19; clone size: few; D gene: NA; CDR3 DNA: TGTGCCAGTAGTAGTAGATCCATGAACACTGAAGCTTTCTTT; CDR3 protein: CASSSRSMNTEAFF
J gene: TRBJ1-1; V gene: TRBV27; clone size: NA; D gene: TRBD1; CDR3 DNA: TGTGCCAGCAGTTTTATTAATCCGACAGGGAGCACTGAAGCTTTCTTT; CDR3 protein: CASSFINPTGSTEAFF
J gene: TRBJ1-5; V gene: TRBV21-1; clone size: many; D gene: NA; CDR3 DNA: TGTGCCAGCAGCAACGATTATAGCAATCAGCCCCAGCATTTT; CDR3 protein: CASSNDYSNQPQHF
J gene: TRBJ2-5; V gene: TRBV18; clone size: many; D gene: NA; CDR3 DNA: TGTGCCAGCTCACCTGATCTTAAAGAGACCCAGTACTTC; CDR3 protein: CASSPDLKETQYF
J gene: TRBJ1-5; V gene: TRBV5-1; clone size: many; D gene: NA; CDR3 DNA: TGCGCCAGCAGCTTGGTCGGGAATAGCAATCAGCCCCAGCATTTT; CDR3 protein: CASSLVGNSNQPQHF
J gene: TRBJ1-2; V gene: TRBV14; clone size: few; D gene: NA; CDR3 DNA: TGTGCCAGCAGCCCCCCGCCAGGCAGAAACTATGGCTACACCTTC; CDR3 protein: CASSPPPGRNYGYTF
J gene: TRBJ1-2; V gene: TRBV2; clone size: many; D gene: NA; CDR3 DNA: TGTGCCAGCACTTTCCAGGGATACAACTATGGCTACACCTTC; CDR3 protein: CASTFQGYNYGYTF
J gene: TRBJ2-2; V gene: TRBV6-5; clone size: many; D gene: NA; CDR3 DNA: TGTGCCAGCAGACGCACAGGGACCGGGGAGCTGTTTTTT; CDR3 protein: CASRRTGTGELFF
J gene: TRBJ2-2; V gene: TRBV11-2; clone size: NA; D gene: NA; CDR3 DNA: TGTGCCAGCAGCCACTGGGTTTCGAACACCGGGGAGCTGTTTTTT; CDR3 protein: CASSHWVSNTGELFF
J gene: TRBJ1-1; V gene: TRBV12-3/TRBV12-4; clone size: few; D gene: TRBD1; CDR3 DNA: TGTGCCAGCAGTTTTAAAGGACAGGGCACTGAAGCTTTCTTT; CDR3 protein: CASSFKGQGTEAFF
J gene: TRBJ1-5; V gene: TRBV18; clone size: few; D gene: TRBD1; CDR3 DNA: TGTGCCAGCTCACAGACAGGGTATAGCAATCAGCCCCAGCATTTT; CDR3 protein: CASSQTGYSNQPQHF
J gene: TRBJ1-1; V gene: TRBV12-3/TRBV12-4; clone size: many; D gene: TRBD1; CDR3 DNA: TGTGCCAGCAGTCGTGGACAGGGGGCGCAGAACACTGAAGCTTTCTTT; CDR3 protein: CASSRGQGAQNTEAFF
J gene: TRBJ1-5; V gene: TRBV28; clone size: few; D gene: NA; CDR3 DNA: TGTGCCAGCAGTAATCCCGGGACACCATTAAATCAGCCCCAGCATTTT; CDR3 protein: CASSNPGTPLNQPQHF
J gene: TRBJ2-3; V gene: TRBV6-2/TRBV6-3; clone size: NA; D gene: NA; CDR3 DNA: TGTGCCAGCAGGAGCATGGGATCATACACAGATACGCAGTATTTT; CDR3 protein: CASRSMGSYTDTQYF
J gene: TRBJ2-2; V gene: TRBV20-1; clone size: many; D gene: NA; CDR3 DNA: TGCAGTGCTAGAGAGAGTCATCGAGGCCAGGGGGAGCTGTTTTTT; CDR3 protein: CSARESHRGQGELFF
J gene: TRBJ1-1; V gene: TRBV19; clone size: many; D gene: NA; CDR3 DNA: TGTGCCAGTACCTGGGGACTCACGAACACTGAAGCTTTCTTT; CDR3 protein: CASTWGLTNTEAFF
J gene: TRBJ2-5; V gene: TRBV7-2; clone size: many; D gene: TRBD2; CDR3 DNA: TGTGCCAGCAGCTTAGAGCTAGCGGGGGGGGCGACCCAGTACTTC; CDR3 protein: CASSLELAGGATQYF
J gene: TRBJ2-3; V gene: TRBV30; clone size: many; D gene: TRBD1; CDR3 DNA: TGTGCCTGGACCCGAGGACAGGGAGTTTTTGCAGATACGCAGTATTTT; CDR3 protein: CAWTRGQGVFADTQYF
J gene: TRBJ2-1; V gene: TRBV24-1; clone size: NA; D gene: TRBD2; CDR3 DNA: TGTGCCACCAGTCTGAATCCGGGACTAGCGGGGGCCAGGACCTACAATGAGCAGTTCTTC; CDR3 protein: CATSLNPGLAGARTYNEQFF
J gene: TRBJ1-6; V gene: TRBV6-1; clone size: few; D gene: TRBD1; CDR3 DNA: TGTGCCAGCAACCCCGACAGGGTAAATTCACCCCTCCACTTT; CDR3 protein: CASNPDRVNSPLHF
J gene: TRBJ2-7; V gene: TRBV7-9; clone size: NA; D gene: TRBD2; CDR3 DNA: TGTGCCAGCAGCGGTGGACTAGCGGGGGAATACGAGCAGTACTTC; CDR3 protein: CASSGGLAGEYEQYF
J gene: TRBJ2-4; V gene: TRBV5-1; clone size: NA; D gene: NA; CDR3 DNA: TGCGCCAGCAGCTTTGGGGGGTCCGCGAGCGGAAACATTCAGTACTTC; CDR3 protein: CASSFGGSASGNIQYF
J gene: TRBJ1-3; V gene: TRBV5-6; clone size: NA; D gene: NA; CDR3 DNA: TGTGCCAGCAGCTTGGACAGACGGTCGCATGGAAACACCATATATTTT; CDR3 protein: CASSLDRRSHGNTIYF
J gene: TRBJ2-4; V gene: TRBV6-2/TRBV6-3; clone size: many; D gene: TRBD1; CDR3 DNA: TGTGCCAGCAGTTCCGGGACAGACATTCAGTACTTC; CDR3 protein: CASSSGTDIQYF
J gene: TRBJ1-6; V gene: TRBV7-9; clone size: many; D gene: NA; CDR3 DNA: TGTGCCAGCAGCTCGTACAGGCTCGGGAATTCACCCCTCCACTTT; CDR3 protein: CASSSYRLGNSPLHF
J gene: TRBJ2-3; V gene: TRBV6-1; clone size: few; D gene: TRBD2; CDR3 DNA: TGTGCCGTCGGCGGGGGGGCCAAGACAGATACGCAGTATTTT; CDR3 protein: CAVGGGAKTDTQYF
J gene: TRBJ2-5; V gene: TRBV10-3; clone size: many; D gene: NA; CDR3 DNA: TGTGCCTCCAGAGTGGGGGGTGGAGAGACCCAGTACTTC; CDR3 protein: CASRVGGGETQYF